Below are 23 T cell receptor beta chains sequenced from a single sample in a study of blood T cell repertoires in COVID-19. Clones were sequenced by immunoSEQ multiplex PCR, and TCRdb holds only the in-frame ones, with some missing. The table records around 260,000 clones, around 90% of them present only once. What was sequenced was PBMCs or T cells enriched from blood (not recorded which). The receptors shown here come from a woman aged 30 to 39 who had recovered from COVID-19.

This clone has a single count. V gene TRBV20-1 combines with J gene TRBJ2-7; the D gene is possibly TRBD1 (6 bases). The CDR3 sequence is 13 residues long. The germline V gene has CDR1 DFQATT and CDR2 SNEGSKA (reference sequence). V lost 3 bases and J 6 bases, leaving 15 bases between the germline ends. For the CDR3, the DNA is TGCAGTGCTAGTATTGGGGGCTCTGGCGAGCAGTACTTC. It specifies CSASIGGSGEQYF.

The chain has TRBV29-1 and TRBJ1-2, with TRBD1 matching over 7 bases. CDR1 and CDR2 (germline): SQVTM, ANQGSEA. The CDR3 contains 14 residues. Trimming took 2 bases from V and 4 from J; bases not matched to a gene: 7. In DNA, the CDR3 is TGCAGCGTTGAAACACAGGGGATCAGCTATGGCTACACCTTC. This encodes CSVETQGISYGYTF. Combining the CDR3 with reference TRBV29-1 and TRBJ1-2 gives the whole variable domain SAVISQKPSRDICQRGTSLTIQCQVDSQVTMMFWYRQQPGQSLTLIATANQGSEATYESGFVIDKFPISRPNLTFSTLTVSNMSPEDSSIYLCSVETQGISYGYTFGSGTRLTVV.

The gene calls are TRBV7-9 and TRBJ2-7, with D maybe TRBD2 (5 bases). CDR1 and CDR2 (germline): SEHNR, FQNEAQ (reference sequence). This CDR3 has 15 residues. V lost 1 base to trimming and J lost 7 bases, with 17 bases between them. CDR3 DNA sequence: TGTGCCAGCAGCTTAGGAGGGAGATTGGACTCGGAGCAGTACTTC. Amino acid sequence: CASSLGGRLDSEQYF.

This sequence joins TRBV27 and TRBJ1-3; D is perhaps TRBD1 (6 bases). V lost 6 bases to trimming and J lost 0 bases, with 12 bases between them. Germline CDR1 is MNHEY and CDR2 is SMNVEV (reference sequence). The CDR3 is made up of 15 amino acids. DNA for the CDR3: TGTGCCAGCAGGGGTGGGACACTCTCTGGAAACACCATATATTTT. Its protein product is CASRGGTLSGNTIYF.

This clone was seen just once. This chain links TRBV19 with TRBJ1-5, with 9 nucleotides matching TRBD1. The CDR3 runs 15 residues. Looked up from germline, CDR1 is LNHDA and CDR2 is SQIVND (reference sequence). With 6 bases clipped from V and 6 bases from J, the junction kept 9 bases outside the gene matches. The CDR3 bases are TGTGCCAGTAGGCTTACGGGACAGGGAGGTCAGCCCCAGCATTTT. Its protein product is CASRLTGQGGQPQHF.

CDR3 region: CAWSYSLAGYQETQYF. DNA for the CDR3: TGTGCCTGGAGCTACTCTCTAGCGGGATACCAAGAGACCCAGTACTTC. This rearrangement joins TRBV30 to TRBJ2-5; 9 nucleotides line up with TRBD2. The CDR3 loop spans 16 amino acids. The junction had 8 bases not matched to a gene; V was cut back by 3 bases and J by 0 bases. The germline CDR1 and CDR2 sequences are GTSNPN and SVGIG (reference sequence).

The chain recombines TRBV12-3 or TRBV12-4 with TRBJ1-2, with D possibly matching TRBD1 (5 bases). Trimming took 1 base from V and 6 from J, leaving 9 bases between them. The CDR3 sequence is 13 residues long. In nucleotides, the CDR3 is TGTGCCAGCAGTTTAGAGGGGATTCATGGCTACACCTTC. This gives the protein CASSLEGIHGYTF.

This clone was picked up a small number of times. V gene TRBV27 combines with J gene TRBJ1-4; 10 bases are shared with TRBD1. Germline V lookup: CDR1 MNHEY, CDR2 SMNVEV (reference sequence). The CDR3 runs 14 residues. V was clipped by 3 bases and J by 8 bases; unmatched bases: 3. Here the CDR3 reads CASSFRQGAEKLFF. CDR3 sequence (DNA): TGTGCCAGCAGTTTCCGACAGGGGGCCGAAAAACTGTTTTTT. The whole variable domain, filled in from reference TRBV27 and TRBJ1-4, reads EAQVTQNPRYLITVTGKKLTVTCSQNMNHEYMSWYRQDPGLGLRQIYYSMNVEVTDKGDVPEGYKVSRKEKRNFPLILESPSPNQTSLYFCASSFRQGAEKLFFGSGTQLSVL.

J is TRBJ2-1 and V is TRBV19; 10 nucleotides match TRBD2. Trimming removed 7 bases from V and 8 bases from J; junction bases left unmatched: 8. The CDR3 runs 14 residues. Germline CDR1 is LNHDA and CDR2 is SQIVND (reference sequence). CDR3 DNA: TGTGCCAGTACCAGCGGGAGGGCCGTATATGAGCAGTTCTTC. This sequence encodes CASTSGRAVYEQFF.

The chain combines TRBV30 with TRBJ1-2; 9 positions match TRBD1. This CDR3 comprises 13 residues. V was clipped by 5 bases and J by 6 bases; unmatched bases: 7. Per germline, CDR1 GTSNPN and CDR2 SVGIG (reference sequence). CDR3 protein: CAWAPGTGNGYTF. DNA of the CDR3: TGTGCCTGGGCTCCCGGGACAGGGAATGGCTACACCTTC. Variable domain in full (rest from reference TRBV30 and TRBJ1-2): SQTIHQWPATLVQPVGSPLSLECTVEGTSNPNLYWYRQAAGRGLQLLFYSVGIGQISSEVPQNLSASRPQDRQFILSSKKLLLSDSGFYLCAWAPGTGNGYTFGSGTRLTVV.

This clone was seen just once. The CDR3 nucleotides read TGCGCCAGCAGCTTGGGATCGGGACAGGGAAATTCACCCCTCCACTTT. It yields the protein CASSLGSGQGNSPLHF. V gene TRBV5-1 combines with J gene TRBJ1-6, with 9 positions matching TRBD1. CDR3 length: 16 amino acids. V shed 0 bases and J 7 bases; nucleotides not matched to a gene: 5. Germline V gene sequence: CDR1 SGHRS, CDR2 YFSETQ.

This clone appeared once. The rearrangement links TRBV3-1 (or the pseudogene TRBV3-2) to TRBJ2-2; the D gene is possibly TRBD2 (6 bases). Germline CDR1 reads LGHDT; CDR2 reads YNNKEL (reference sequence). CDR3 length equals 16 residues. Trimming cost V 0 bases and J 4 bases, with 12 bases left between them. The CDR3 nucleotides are TGTGCCAGCAGCCAAGAGGAGGGAGGCGCCACCGGGGAGCTGTTTTTT. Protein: CASSQEEGGATGELFF.

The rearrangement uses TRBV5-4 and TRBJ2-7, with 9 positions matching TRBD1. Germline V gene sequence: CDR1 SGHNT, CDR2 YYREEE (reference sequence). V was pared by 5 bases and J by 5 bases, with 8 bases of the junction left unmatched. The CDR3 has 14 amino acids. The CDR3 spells CASRADRGGNEQYF. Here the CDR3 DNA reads TGTGCCAGCAGGGCTGACAGGGGGGGCAACGAGCAGTACTTC.

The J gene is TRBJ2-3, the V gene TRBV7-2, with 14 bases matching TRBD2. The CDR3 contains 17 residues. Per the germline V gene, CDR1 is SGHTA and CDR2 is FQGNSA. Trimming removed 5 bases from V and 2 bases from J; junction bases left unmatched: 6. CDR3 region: CASSPRLAGGLTDTQYF. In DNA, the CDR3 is TGTGCCAGCAGCCCCCGACTAGCGGGAGGGCTCACAGATACGCAGTATTTT.

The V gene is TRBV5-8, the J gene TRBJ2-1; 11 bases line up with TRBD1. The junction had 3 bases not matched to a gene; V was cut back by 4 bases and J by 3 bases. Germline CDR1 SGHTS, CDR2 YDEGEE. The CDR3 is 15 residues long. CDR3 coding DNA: TGTGCCAGCAGCCTAGGGACAGGGGGCTACAATGAGCAGTTCTTC. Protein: CASSLGTGGYNEQFF.

The DNA of the CDR3 is TGTGCAAGTCGCTTAGTGCCACTAGCGGGGGTCCCCCACGAGCAGTACTTC. Amino acids: CASRLVPLAGVPHEQYF. V usage is TRBV12-2 and J usage is TRBJ2-7; TRBD2, the D gene given by the table, was not confirmed from the DNA. TRBV12-2 is described as a pseudogene. The CDR3 is made up of 17 amino acids.

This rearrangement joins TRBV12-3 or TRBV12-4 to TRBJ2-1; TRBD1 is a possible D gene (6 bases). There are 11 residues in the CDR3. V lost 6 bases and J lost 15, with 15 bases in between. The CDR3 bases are TGTGCCAGCAGCCCCGGGACACGGTGGTTCTTC. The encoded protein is CASSPGTRWFF.

CDR3: CASSEAGGADTQYF. Here the CDR3 DNA reads TGTGCCAGCAGTGAAGCAGGGGGCGCAGATACGCAGTATTTT. V gene TRBV6-4 combines with J gene TRBJ2-3; 8 positions agree with TRBD1. The germline gives CDR1 MRHNA, CDR2 SNTAGT. V lost 3 bases to trimming and J lost 4 bases; unmatched junction nucleotides: 3. This CDR3 has 14 amino acids.

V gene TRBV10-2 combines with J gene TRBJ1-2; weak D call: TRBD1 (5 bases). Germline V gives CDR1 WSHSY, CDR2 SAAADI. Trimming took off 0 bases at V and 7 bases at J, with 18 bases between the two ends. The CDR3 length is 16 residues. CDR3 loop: CASSESSGGTMSGYTF. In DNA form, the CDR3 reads TGCGCCAGCAGTGAGTCCTCGGGGGGTACTATGTCTGGCTACACCTTC.

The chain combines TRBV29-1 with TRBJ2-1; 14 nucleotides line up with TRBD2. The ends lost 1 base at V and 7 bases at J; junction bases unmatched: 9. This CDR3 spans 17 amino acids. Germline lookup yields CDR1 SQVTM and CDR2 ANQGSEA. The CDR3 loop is CSVEGPGTSGSGNEQFF. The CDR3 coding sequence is TGCAGCGTTGAAGGACCCGGGACTAGCGGGAGCGGGAATGAGCAGTTCTTC.

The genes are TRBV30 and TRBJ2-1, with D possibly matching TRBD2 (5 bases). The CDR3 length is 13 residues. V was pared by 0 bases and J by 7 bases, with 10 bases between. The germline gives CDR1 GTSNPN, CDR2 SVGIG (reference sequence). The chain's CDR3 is CAWSVLGLNEQFF. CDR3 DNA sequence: TGTGCCTGGAGTGTACTAGGACTGAATGAGCAGTTCTTC.

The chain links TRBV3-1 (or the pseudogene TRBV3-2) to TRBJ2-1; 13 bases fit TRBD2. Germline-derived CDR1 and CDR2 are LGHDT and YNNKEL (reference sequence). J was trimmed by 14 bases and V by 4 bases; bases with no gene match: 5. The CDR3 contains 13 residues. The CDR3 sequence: CASSLGLAGEEFF. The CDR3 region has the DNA TGTGCCAGCAGCCTAGGACTAGCGGGAGAGGAGTTCTTC.

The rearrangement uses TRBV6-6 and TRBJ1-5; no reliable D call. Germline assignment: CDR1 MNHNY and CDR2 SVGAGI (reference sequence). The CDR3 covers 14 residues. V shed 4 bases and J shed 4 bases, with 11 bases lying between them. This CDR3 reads CASSLGRRNQPQHF. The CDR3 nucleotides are TGTGCCAGCAGTTTAGGCAGGAGGAATCAGCCCCAGCATTTT.